This TCR beta chain was sequenced for a study of T-cell memory formation after mild COVID-19. At the level of the study: TCR clusters showed largely donor specificity. Regarding the study as a whole: Day 37-peaking second-wave clones had unconfirmed SARS-CoV-2 specificity. Researchers report contracting CD4+ clones mostly in CM and EM, with CD8+ clones in EMRA. Contracting clones from day 15 to 85 had balanced CD4/CD8; later expanders favoured CD4+.

CDR3 length equals 14 residues. The germline V gene has CDR1 SGHTA and CDR2 FQGTGA. Unmatched junction bases numbered 7, after V lost 5 bases and J lost 8 bases. There are a few counts of this clonotype. What it binds is unknown. TCRdb redid the calling of the 5' RACE reads with MiXCR, one entry per CDR3 protein. The data show around 300,000 distinct CDR3 sequences, with roughly 15% seen just once and about 24% held by the top ten. Sequencing was carried out using PBMCs or a T cell subset sorted from them (not recorded which). This sequence joins TRBV7-3 and TRBJ2-1; 9 bases fit TRBD1. The receptor was isolated from a man aged 18 to 30 who had mild COVID-19 (a few samples of this study predate the infection). Cell type and time point are not known. The CDR3 sequence is CASSPGQGWDEQFF. The CDR3 nucleotides are TGTGCCAGCAGCCCGGGACAGGGTTGGGATGAGCAGTTCTTC.